This T cell receptor (beta chain) was recorded in a study of blood T cell repertoires in COVID-19. For the study at large: Sources were T cells, B-cell-depleted T cells, or PBMCs; the material itself was cDNA or gDNA.

With 0 bases removed from V and 2 bases from J, the gap between germline ends came to 4 bases. This CDR3 contains 13 residues. Germline V gene data show CDR1 as SGHNT and CDR2 as YENEEA. Profiled with immunoSEQ multiplex PCR; TCRdb holds only in-frame clones, not every one. The table has 180,000 or so clones, approximately 85% seen once. The rearrangement uses TRBV11-3 and TRBJ1-1; D is unclear. This TCR came from a woman aged 80 or over with acute or convalescent COVID-19. Sequenced material: peripheral blood. CDR3 bases: TGTGCCAGCAGCTTAGACTTCAACACTGAAGCTTTCTTT. Translating gives CASSLDFNTEAFF.